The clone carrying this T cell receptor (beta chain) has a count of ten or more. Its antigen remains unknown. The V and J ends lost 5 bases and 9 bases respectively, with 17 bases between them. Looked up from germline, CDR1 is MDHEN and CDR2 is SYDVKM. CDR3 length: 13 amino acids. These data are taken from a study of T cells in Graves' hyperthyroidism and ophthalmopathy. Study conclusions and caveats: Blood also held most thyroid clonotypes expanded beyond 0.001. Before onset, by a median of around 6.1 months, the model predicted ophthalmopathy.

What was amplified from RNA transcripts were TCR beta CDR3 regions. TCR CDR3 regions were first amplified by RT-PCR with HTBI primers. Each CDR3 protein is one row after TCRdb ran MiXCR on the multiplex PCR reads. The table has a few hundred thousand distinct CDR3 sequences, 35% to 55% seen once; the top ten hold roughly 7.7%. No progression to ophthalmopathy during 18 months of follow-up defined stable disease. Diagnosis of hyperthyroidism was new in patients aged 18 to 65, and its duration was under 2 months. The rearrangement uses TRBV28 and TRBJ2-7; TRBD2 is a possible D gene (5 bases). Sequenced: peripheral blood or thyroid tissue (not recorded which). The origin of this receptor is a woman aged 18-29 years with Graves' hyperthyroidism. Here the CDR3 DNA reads TGTGCCAGCAGTCCTCAGACGAGGGTGGGGCAGTACTTC. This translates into CASSPQTRVGQYF.